Given below is one T cell receptor beta chain in context. This sample is part of a study of blood T cell repertoires in COVID-19. Study context: T cells, B-cell-depleted T cells, or PBMCs supplied cDNA or gDNA.

The germline V gene encodes CDR1 SGHNT and CDR2 YENEEA. The CDR3 has 12 residues. V was pared by 4 bases and J by 7 bases, with 3 bases of the junction left unmatched. Authors' processing steps: The authors estimated nucleated cell counts from reference gene primer amplification. The protocol was immunoSEQ multiplex PCR, while the TCRdb copy is restricted to in-frame clones and leaves out a portion. Clonal size and the V and J genes are those of that table, whereas D and trimming came from the DNA. The repertoire consists of under 400,000 clones, with roughly nine tenths occurring once and the leading ten covering over 3.5%.

The chain employs TRBV11-3 and TRBJ1-1; 7 bases agree with TRBD1. The sequencing input was peripheral blood. This TCR derives from an older woman with COVID-19, enrolled during active disease. This CDR3 is CASSSRQGEAFF. In DNA, the CDR3 is TGTGCCAGCAGCTCTAGACAGGGTGAAGCTTTCTTT. Drawing the rest from reference TRBV11-3 and TRBJ1-1, the complete variable domain is EAGVVQSPRYKIIEKKQPVAFWCNPISGHNTLYWYLQNLGQGPELLIRYENEEAVDDSQLPKDRFSAERLKGVDSTLKIQPAELGDSAVYLCASSSRQGEAFFGQGTRLTVV.